This TCR beta chain appears in the sequencing data of a study of T cell changes during pregnancy in multiple sclerosis. The assay was immunoSEQ multiplex PCR, and TCRdb's table has in-frame clones only and misses some. The data show tens of thousands of clones, 80% to 95% seen once. Germline V CDR1 and CDR2: MDHEN, SYDVKM. J gave up 7 bases and V 6 bases, and 7 bases lay outside the gene matches. The CDR3 totals 13 residues. This TCR derives from a female donor with multiple sclerosis, enrolled in a pregnancy study. V and J are TRBV28 and TRBJ2-3; 7 nucleotides align to TRBD1. Material: CD4+ T cells from peripheral blood mononuclear cells, obtained in the third trimester of pregnancy. CDR3: CASSDRVPNTQYF. The DNA for the CDR3 is TGTGCCAGCAGCGACAGGGTTCCAAATACGCAGTATTTT.